What follows are 7 T cell receptor beta chains derived from one specimen sequenced in a study of blood T cell repertoires in COVID-19. Sequenced by immunoSEQ multiplex PCR; TCRdb stores in-frame clones only, minus some. The data contain under 15,000 clones, 84% of them singletons. The sample taken for sequencing was peripheral blood. The receptors here all came from a man aged 50 to 59 with active COVID-19.

The chain recombines TRBV19 with TRBJ1-1; D not resolved. Germline V gene sequence: CDR1 LNHDA, CDR2 SQIVND (reference sequence). V was cut by 2 bases and J by 1 base, with 8 bases left in between. The CDR3 spans 14 residues. This CDR3 is CASSITAGNTEAFF. DNA of the CDR3: TGTGCCAGTAGTATAACGGCAGGGAACACTGAAGCTTTCTTT.

The chain employs TRBV2 and TRBJ2-7; D is undetermined. The germline V and J ends were trimmed by 3 bases and 4 bases, with 7 bases remaining between them. Germline loops: CDR1 SNHLY, CDR2 FYNNEI. The CDR3 totals 12 residues. The CDR3 DNA reads as TGTGCCAGCAGTGAGGCCTTATACGAGCAGTACTTC. Its protein product is CASSEALYEQYF.

The chain has TRBV27 and TRBJ2-1; 12 positions match TRBD2. The V gene's germline CDR1 is MNHEY and CDR2 SMNVEV (reference sequence). The CDR3 totals 16 residues. V lost 5 bases to trimming and J lost 3 bases; unmatched junction nucleotides: 5. The DNA of the CDR3 is TGTGCCAGCAGTCGGACTAGCGGGGATTACTACAATGAGCAGTTCTTC. It encodes CASSRTSGDYYNEQFF.

The chain employs TRBV6-5 and TRBJ2-3; D possibly corresponds to TRBD1 (5 bases). Between the trimmed V and J ends, which lost 6 bases and 3 bases, there was a span of 7 bases. The length of the CDR3 is 12 residues. CDR1 and CDR2 from the germline V gene are MNHEY and SVGAGI. CDR3 protein: CASRDTTDTQYF. CDR3 DNA: TGTGCCAGCAGGGACACAACAGATACGCAGTATTTT.

This chain links TRBV5-1 with TRBJ2-5; perhaps TRBD2 as D (6 bases). Germline CDR1 and CDR2: SGHRS and YFSETQ. V dropped 4 bases and J dropped 4 bases, with 14 bases sitting between them. The CDR3 covers 14 residues. CDR3: CASSLPTSSETQYF. CDR3 nucleotide sequence: TGCGCCAGCAGCCTTCCGACTAGTTCAGAGACCCAGTACTTC. Together with reference TRBV5-1 and TRBJ2-5, the CDR3 gives the full variable domain: KAGVTQTPRYLIKTRGQQVTLSCSPISGHRSVSWYQQTPGQGLQFLFEYFSETQRNKGNFPGRFSGRQFSNSRSEMNVSTLELGDSALYLCASSLPTSSETQYFGPGTRLLVL.

This clone came up once. CDR3 residues: CASSSGSLNQPQHF. CDR3 bases: TGTGCCAGCAGTTCAGGGTCCCTCAATCAGCCCCAGCATTTT. The V gene is TRBV27, the J gene TRBJ1-5, with a possible D match to TRBD1 (5 bases). The CDR3 extends over 14 amino acids. Germline CDR1 MNHEY, CDR2 SMNVEV (reference sequence). Trimming took off 4 bases at V and 3 bases at J, with 10 bases between the two ends.

This clone was seen a few times. The chain carries TRBV7-2 and TRBJ2-2; 9 bases line up with TRBD1. CDR3 size: 17 residues. CDR1 and CDR2 from the germline V gene are SGHTA and FQGNSA. J lost 3 bases, V lost 3 bases, and 8 bases had no gene match. CDR3 loop: CASSLVQGAPHTGELFF. Written as DNA, the CDR3 is TGTGCCAGCAGCTTGGTACAGGGGGCGCCTCACACCGGGGAGCTGTTTTTT.